Listed below are T cell receptor beta chains from one sample, sequenced in a study of regulatory T cells in long-lasting Graves disease. TCRdb independently ran MiXCR on the multiplex PCR reads; one entry per CDR3 protein. Counted here are about 530,000 distinct CDR3 sequences, roughly a sixth occurring once; the ten biggest clones make up around 25%. These data were likewise used in another study, on T cells in Graves' hyperthyroidism and ophthalmopathy.

The specimen comprised peripheral blood mononuclear cells (PBMCs), sampled at new diagnosis, from a patient treated with antithyroid drugs. The source of these receptors is a woman aged 40-60 years with Graves disease. CDR3s include the opening cysteine and the closing phenylalanine or tryptophan. A D gene is named only where the DNA matches it firmly. Clone size appears in some rows only: once, few, many, or a class for an expanded clone.

>TRBV7-6|TRBJ2-5|NA|NA
CASSLDRTQETQYF
TGTGCCAGCAGCTTAGATAGGACCCAAGAGACCCAGTACTTC
>TRBV28|TRBJ2-1|many|TRBD2
CASSLGTSGGFYNEQFF
TGTGCCAGCAGTCTGGGGACTAGCGGGGGCTTTTACAATGAGCAGTTCTTC
>TRBV2|TRBJ2-5|many|NA
CASSDLSGRETQYF
TGTGCCAGCAGTGATTTATCTGGAAGAGAGACCCAGTACTTC
>TRBV12-3/TRBV12-4|TRBJ1-2|many|TRBD1
CASTKQGLNGYTF
TGTGCCAGCACCAAACAGGGGCTTAATGGCTACACCTTC
>TRBV7-9|TRBJ2-3|NA|TRBD2
CASSLLAGGTTDTQYF
TGTGCCAGCAGTTTACTAGCGGGGGGGACCACAGATACGCAGTATTTT
>TRBV28|TRBJ1-2|NA|NA
CASGSGHELYGYTF
TGTGCCAGCGGATCAGGACATGAGCTCTATGGCTACACCTTC
>TRBV2|TRBJ2-5|many|NA
CASTPTGRITQETQYF
TGTGCCAGCACCCCAACGGGACGGATAACTCAAGAGACCCAGTACTTC
>TRBV7-3|TRBJ2-7|many|NA
CASSFDRDSEQYF
TGTGCCAGCAGCTTCGACAGGGACTCCGAGCAGTACTTC
>TRBV7-8|TRBJ1-1|NA|NA
CASTLRDRWNTEAFF
TGTGCCAGCACTCTACGGGACCGGTGGAACACTGAAGCTTTCTTT
>TRBV20-1|TRBJ2-3|many|NA
CSARWGGGDTQYF
TGCAGTGCCCGTTGGGGGGGCGGGGATACGCAGTATTTT
>TRBV5-4|TRBJ2-7|few|NA
CASSFPGDVYEQYF
TGTGCCAGCAGCTTCCCGGGGGACGTCTACGAGCAGTACTTC
>TRBV7-9|TRBJ1-4|many|NA
CASSRQATNEKLFF
TGTGCCAGCAGCCGACAGGCAACTAATGAAAAACTGTTTTTT
>TRBV5-5|TRBJ2-3|few|NA
CASSQASVTDTQYF
TGTGCCAGCAGCCAAGCTAGTGTAACAGATACGCAGTATTTT
>TRBV7-3|TRBJ1-2|many|NA
CASSLIGGTDGYTF
TGTGCCAGCAGCTTAATTGGGGGGACGGATGGCTACACCTTC
>TRBV5-1|TRBJ2-7|many|TRBD1
CASTRTGAYEQYF
TGCGCCAGCACCAGGACAGGGGCCTACGAGCAGTACTTC
>TRBV12-3/TRBV12-4|TRBJ1-5|many|NA
CASSTGNQPQHF
TGTGCCAGCAGCACGGGCAATCAGCCCCAGCATTTT
>TRBV6-1|TRBJ2-5|many|TRBD2
CASSGQQRGGWGQETQYF
TGTGCCAGCAGTGGCCAACAGCGGGGGGGATGGGGCCAAGAGACCCAGTACTTC
>TRBV6-5|TRBJ1-2|many|TRBD1
CASSWTGKGYTF
TGTGCCAGCAGTTGGACAGGGAAGGGCTACACCTTC
>TRBV3-1|TRBJ2-1|few|TRBD2
CASSQEAGTSGGKQFF
TGTGCCAGCAGCCAAGAGGCCGGGACTAGCGGGGGGAAGCAGTTCTTC
>TRBV4-1|TRBJ1-2|NA|TRBD1
CASSQATGGGRGYTF
TGCGCCAGCAGCCAGGCTACAGGGGGCGGCCGCGGCTACACCTTC
>TRBV3-1|TRBJ1-1|many|NA
CASSQRTGPAFF
TGTGCCAGCAGCCAAAGAACAGGCCCAGCTTTCTTT
>TRBV10-1|TRBJ2-7|many|TRBD1
CASSDNTGVQQYF
TGCGCCAGCAGTGATAATACAGGGGTCCAGCAGTACTTC
>TRBV2|TRBJ2-7|many|NA
CASSEGGAGEQYF
TGTGCCAGCAGTGAAGGCGGGGCCGGCGAGCAGTACTTC
>TRBV28|TRBJ1-5|NA|NA
CASSLLTGRKPQHF
TGTGCCAGCAGTTTATTAACAGGGCGAAAGCCCCAGCATTTT
>TRBV30|TRBJ2-3|NA|NA
CAWSVKATDTQYF
TGTGCCTGGAGTGTAAAGGCTACAGATACGCAGTATTTT
>TRBV19|TRBJ2-1|NA|TRBD2
CASSRVFGGGPEQFF
TGTGCCAGTAGTAGGGTTTTCGGGGGGGGCCCTGAGCAGTTCTTC
>TRBV29-1|TRBJ2-7|few|NA
CSVEEDQSYEQYF
TGCAGCGTCGAGGAGGACCAGTCCTACGAGCAGTACTTC
>TRBV5-6|TRBJ2-2|NA|NA
CASSLEDSYTGELFF
TGTGCCAGCAGCTTAGAGGACAGCTACACCGGGGAGCTGTTTTTT
>TRBV6-2/TRBV6-3|TRBJ1-2|many|NA
CASSGLYGYTF
TGTGCCAGCAGTGGACTTTATGGCTACACCTTC
>TRBV11-2|TRBJ2-1|NA|NA
CASSSAGGEGEQFF
TGTGCCAGCAGCTCCGCCGGGGGTGAGGGTGAGCAGTTCTTC
>TRBV2|TRBJ2-1|NA|NA
CAIPWQGGYNEQFF
TGTGCCATCCCGTGGCAGGGGGGCTACAATGAGCAGTTCTTC
>TRBV18|TRBJ1-3|many|NA
CASSPADSGNTIYF
TGTGCCAGCTCACCAGCAGATTCGGGAAACACCATATATTTT
>TRBV2|TRBJ2-5|many|NA
CASSWGKETQYF
TGTGCCAGCAGTTGGGGGAAAGAGACCCAGTACTTC
>TRBV28|TRBJ2-7|many|NA
CAGRFWGGGGEQYF
TGTGCCGGCCGGTTTTGGGGCGGTGGGGGAGAGCAGTACTTC
>TRBV4-1|TRBJ1-5|NA|NA
CASSQFRDGGNQPQHF
TGCGCCAGCAGCCAATTCCGGGACGGGGGCAATCAGCCCCAGCATTTT
>TRBV18|TRBJ1-1|many|NA
CASSPSQAGSNTEAFF
TGTGCCAGCTCACCATCTCAGGCGGGTAGTAACACTGAAGCTTTCTTT
>TRBV6-1|TRBJ1-5|once|TRBD1
CAIGQGERYSNQPQHF
TGTGCCATTGGACAGGGGGAAAGGTATAGCAATCAGCCCCAGCATTTT
>TRBV28|TRBJ2-7|many|NA
CASRSMGNSYEQYF
TGTGCCAGCAGATCAATGGGTAACTCCTACGAGCAGTACTTC
>TRBV7-2|TRBJ2-7|many|TRBD2
CASSLVSGGSYEQYF
TGTGCCAGCAGTTTAGTCAGCGGGGGTTCCTACGAGCAGTACTTC
>TRBV7-2|TRBJ2-3|few|NA
CASSFQGRDTQYF
TGTGCCAGCAGCTTTCAGGGGAGGGATACGCAGTATTTT
>TRBV3-1|TRBJ2-1|many|NA
CASSPRDRYNEQFF
TGTGCCAGCAGTCCCCGGGACCGATACAATGAGCAGTTCTTC